Below, one T cell receptor (beta chain) is given with its context. Its target is unknown. Germline V gives CDR1 MRHNA, CDR2 SNTAGT. The CDR3 loop spans 13 amino acids. Deletions cut 0 bases from V and 9 bases from J, with 8 bases between. This specimen comes from a study of PD-1 blockade in classical Hodgkin lymphoma. Study observations and caveats: A reduction in baseline TCR diversity was reportedly seen in newly diagnosed patients relative to healthy donors. At C4D1, TCR diversity had climbed significantly for CD4+ cells, though not for CD8+ cells. Complete responders' baseline diversity resembled that of newly diagnosed patients.

Method: immunoSEQ multiplex PCR; TCRdb's copy keeps in-frame clones and lacks some. In the table there are some 17,000 clones, approximately 72% of which are singletons. Sample time point: cycle 4 day 1 (C4D1), after about 6 weeks of nivolumab. All trial patients relapsed after autologous stem cell transplantation. Magnetic negative selection served to purify CD4+ T cells out of PBMCs that had been thawed. Best overall response was complete response, partial response or progressive disease in these relapsed/refractory classical Hodgkin lymphoma patients. The material sequenced was CD4+ T cells from blood, taken before the fourth cycle of nivolumab. This receptor was taken from a human donor with classical Hodgkin lymphoma. This chain joins TRBV6-4 and TRBJ2-2; no clear D gene. CDR3 coding DNA: TGTGCCAGCAGTGACTCGATATTCCGGGAGCTGTTTTTT. Translated: CASSDSIFRELFF.